A selection of T cell receptor beta chains follows, all from one sample in a study of Tregs in tolerant kidney transplant recipients. Measured with immunoSEQ multiplex PCR; TCRdb has only the in-frame clones, and not every one. The sample yields roughly 250,000 clones, roughly 80% seen once. Specimen: CD4+ T cells from blood. The receptors derive from a human donor in good health. CDR3s leave out the opening cysteine and the closing phenylalanine or tryptophan.

TRBV9	ASSPRTRTSYNEQF
TRBV2	ASRRQGTDTQY
TRBV29-1	SVTTTAYNQPQH
TRBV30	AWSVQAGHTIY
TRBV29-1	SVLPGAEAF
TRBV19	ASSTGTSGRAYEQY
TRBV10-3	AISDARLHSNEQF
TRBV5-8	ASSLDRGRETQY
TRBV5-1	ASSFEAGEETQY
TRBV19	ASRSLGTGAYEQY
TRBV18	ASSREEYEQY
TRBV7-3	ASSFSGGAGAEQY
TRBV18	ASSPSVTSGISYNEQF
TRBV27	ASSSGTGTAEQY
TRBV5-1	ASSEGLAGSETQY
TRBV29-1	SASRGTGLNTEAF
TRBV6-5	ASSYSGGNLYGYT
TRBV27	ASRETETDRVASYT
TRBV30	AWSGLAGETQY
TRBV2	ASSLDQPQH
TRBV30	AWSVRFGRNSNQPQH
TRBV2	ASSSLLAGSLSYEQY
TRBV30	AWSSGGTEAF
TRBV6-5	ASSYFPTDTQY
TRBV6-1	ASRRSEVYNEQF
TRBV2	ASTVTRMEYGYT
TRBV2	ASSTRGQVNYGYT
TRBV6-1	ASSDGSGRVYEQY
TRBV5-1	ASSLSPGSDTQY
TRBV27	ASSPGILPNQPQH
TRBV5-1	ASSSSGGWDTEAF